These 23 T cell receptor beta chains came from one sample sequenced in a study of T cells after yellow fever vaccination. TCRdb redid the calling of the 5' RACE reads with MiXCR, one entry per CDR3 protein. The data show fewer than 85,000 distinct CDR3 sequences, with 7.5% to 8% seen just once and roughly two fifths held by the top ten. The input for sequencing was CD8+ T cells sorted from PBMCs, taken on the day of the yellow fever booster vaccination. The source of these receptors is a man aged 30 to 45 who received the YFV17D yellow fever vaccine.

This clonotype was observed many times. This rearrangement joins TRBV6-5 to TRBJ2-1; D is possibly TRBD2 (6 bases). CDR1 MNHEY and CDR2 SVGAGI come from the germline V gene. The CDR3 sequence is 11 residues long. Between the trimmed V and J ends, which lost 6 bases and 16 bases, there was a span of 16 bases. CDR3 nucleotide sequence: TGTGCCAGCAGATTTGGAGGGAGTTCTTTCTTC. Amino acids: CASRFGGSSFF.

A few counts support this clonotype. The genes are TRBV7-2 and TRBJ2-3; tentatively, D is TRBD2 (5 bases). Per germline, CDR1 SGHTA and CDR2 FQGNSA. CDR3 length: 16 residues. V lost 0 bases, J lost 1 base, and 11 bases lay in between. The CDR3 nucleotides are TGTGCCAGCAGCTTAGCCGGGATTCAGGGCACAGATACGCAGTATTTT. Amino acids: CASSLAGIQGTDTQYF.

This clonotype has only one observation. A much larger clone lies a single base off, so this may be a read error. The V and J genes are TRBV2 and TRBJ1-5, with a weak D call TRBD1 (5 bases). Germline V gene sequence: CDR1 SNHLY, CDR2 FYNNEI. There are 14 residues in the CDR3. For the CDR3, the DNA is TGTGCCAGCACTGAACAGACAGCTAAACAGCCCCAGCATTTT. Translation: CASTEQTAKQPQHF.

This clonotype came up many times. This chain links TRBV6-1 with TRBJ2-7; D may correspond to TRBD1 or TRBD2 (6 bases each). This CDR3 is 15 amino acids long. Germline V gene sequence: CDR1 MNHNS, CDR2 SASEGT. V was clipped by 1 base and J by 2 bases, with 12 bases between them. As DNA, the CDR3 is TGTGCCAGCAGTGAAGGCAGGGGCGGGACCTACGAGCAGTACTTC. Translated: CASSEGRGGTYEQYF.

This rearrangement joins TRBV28 to TRBJ2-1; D uncertain. CDR3 length equals 13 residues. V gave up 3 bases and J gave up 10 bases, with 13 bases separating them. In germline, CDR1 is MDHEN, CDR2 SYDVKM. The CDR3 nucleotides are TGTGCCAGCAGTTTTGGTCTGGTTATGGAGCAGTTCTTC. Translated: CASSFGLVMEQFF.

The chain links TRBV6-5 to TRBJ2-7; D gene unclear. Trimming removed 2 bases at V and 2 bases at J, with 10 bases between. CDR1 and CDR2 (germline): MNHEY, SVGAGI. This CDR3 has 14 amino acids. The CDR3 loop is CASSYAGQTYEQYF. As DNA, the CDR3 is TGTGCCAGCAGTTACGCTGGCCAAACCTACGAGCAGTACTTC.

In nucleotides, the CDR3 is TGTGCCAGCAGCAGGACTAGCGGAGTCCCCCACGAGCAGTACTTC. The encoded protein is CASSRTSGVPHEQYF. The genes are TRBV6-2 or TRBV6-3 and TRBJ2-7; 10 positions match TRBD2. Germline trimming cut 6 bases from V and 5 bases from J; bases unmatched to any gene: 10. The CDR3 runs 15 residues. Germline CDR1 reads MNHEY; CDR2 reads SVGEGT.

This clonotype was counted ten times or more. V and J are TRBV7-6 and TRBJ2-7, with TRBD2 as a possible D gene (5 bases). The CDR3 extends over 15 amino acids. Germline V gives CDR1 SGHVS, CDR2 FNYEAQ. The V end lost 1 base, the J end lost 2 bases, and 12 bases lay between the germline ends. The CDR3: CASSLVAGLTYEQYF. CDR3 DNA: TGTGCCAGCAGCTTAGTTGCGGGCTTGACCTACGAGCAGTACTTC.

The genes are TRBV10-3 and TRBJ2-1, with D possibly TRBD1 on 6 matching bases. V dropped 7 bases and J dropped 6 bases, with 13 bases sitting between them. Germline loops: CDR1 ENHRY, CDR2 SYGVKD. The CDR3 runs to 13 residues. This CDR3 is CAITPDSINEQFF. In nucleotides, the CDR3 is TGTGCCATCACCCCGGACAGTATCAATGAGCAGTTCTTC.

The genes are TRBV4-2 and TRBJ2-1, with a tentative D call TRBD2 (5 bases). CDR3 size: 13 residues. V dropped 3 bases and J dropped 7 bases, with 10 bases sitting between them. From germline, CDR1 is LGHNA and CDR2 YNFKEQ. The CDR3 sequence is CASSHEAANEQFF. The CDR3 DNA reads TGTGCCAGCAGCCATGAAGCGGCTAATGAGCAGTTCTTC.

This clonotype showed up many times. V and J are TRBV15 and TRBJ2-5; D is undetermined. V was clipped by 4 bases and J by 1 base, with 10 bases between them. The CDR3 length is 14 residues. Per the germline V gene, CDR1 is LNHNV and CDR2 is YYDKDF (reference sequence). The CDR3, as DNA: TGTGCCACCAGCACCCAAGACATCCAAGAGACCCAGTACTTC. Translation: CATSTQDIQETQYF.

This clonotype was counted many times. The chain uses TRBV6-5 and TRBJ1-1, with 9 positions matching TRBD1. There are 15 residues in the CDR3. The germline CDR1 and CDR2 sequences are MNHEY and SVGAGI. V dropped 4 bases and J dropped 5; count of bases not matched to a gene: 8. CDR3 protein: CASSSLQGAGTEAFF. CDR3 nucleotide sequence: TGTGCCAGCAGTTCCTTACAGGGGGCGGGAACTGAAGCTTTCTTT.

This clonotype appeared many times. V usage is TRBV5-1 and J usage is TRBJ2-1, with D perhaps matching TRBD2 (6 bases). CDR1 SGHRS and CDR2 YFSETQ come from the germline V gene. V was pared by 5 bases and J by 1 base, with 19 bases between. The CDR3 sequence is 17 residues long. CDR3 residues: CASRSREVPFSYNEQFF. The CDR3 nucleotides are TGCGCCAGCAGGAGTAGGGAGGTCCCCTTTTCCTACAATGAGCAGTTCTTC.

This clonotype was picked up many times. V usage is TRBV7-8 and J usage is TRBJ2-3, with 7 nucleotides matching TRBD2. The germline V gene encodes CDR1 SGHVS and CDR2 FQNEAQ. The CDR3 is made up of 15 amino acids. The junction had 4 bases not matched to a gene; V was cut back by 1 base and J by 3 bases. The CDR3 coding sequence is TGTGCCAGCAGCTTAGGCGGGAGACGAACAGATACGCAGTATTTT. Translation gives CASSLGGRRTDTQYF.

The chain joins TRBV9 to TRBJ1-1; no firm D call. This CDR3 has 14 residues. Trimming cost V 3 bases and J 0 bases, with 9 bases left between them. Per the germline V gene, CDR1 is SGDLS and CDR2 is YYNGEE. CDR3 region: CASSARSMNTEAFF. Written as DNA, the CDR3 is TGTGCCAGCAGCGCACGTAGCATGAACACTGAAGCTTTCTTT. Complete variable domain (other parts from reference TRBV9 and TRBJ1-1): DSGVTQTPKHLITATGQRVTLRCSPRSGDLSVYWYQQSLDQGLQFLIQYYNGEERAKGNILERFSAQQFPDLHSELNLSSLELGDSALYFCASSARSMNTEAFFGQGTRLTVV.

This chain uses TRBV29-1 with TRBJ2-1, with 8 positions matching TRBD1. This CDR3 spans 14 amino acids. Per the germline V gene, CDR1 is SQVTM and CDR2 is ANQGSEA. J was trimmed by 3 bases and V by 4 bases; bases with no gene match: 5. Here the CDR3 reads CSVGGGQGYNEQFF. The CDR3 region has the DNA TGCAGCGTTGGAGGCGGACAGGGCTACAATGAGCAGTTCTTC.

This clonotype showed up many times. J is TRBJ2-2 and V is TRBV29-1, with a possible D match to TRBD1 (6 bases). The CDR3 runs to 14 residues. Trimming stripped 3 bases from V and 2 bases from J, with 10 bases between. The V gene's germline CDR1 is SQVTM and CDR2 ANQGSEA. The CDR3 nucleotides are TGCAGCGTTGATCCAGGGGTAAACACCGGGGAGCTGTTTTTT. Protein sequence: CSVDPGVNTGELFF.

This chain uses TRBV11-2 with TRBJ2-1; D gene ambiguous. The CDR3 covers 14 residues. The germline gives CDR1 SGHAT, CDR2 FQNNGV. V was trimmed by 1 base and J by 8 bases, leaving 12 bases between them. The CDR3 loop is CASSLGNFGHEQFF. CDR3 in DNA: TGTGCCAGCAGCTTAGGAAATTTTGGACATGAGCAGTTCTTC.

In its sample, this clonotype was seen many times. The rearrangement links TRBV28 to TRBJ2-2; D remains unclear. This CDR3 has 13 amino acids. Germline assignment: CDR1 MDHEN and CDR2 SYDVKM. V lost 3 bases and J 4 bases, leaving 6 bases between the germline ends. The CDR3 protein is CASSFSSTGELFF. The CDR3 nucleotides read TGTGCCAGCAGTTTTTCCTCCACCGGGGAGCTGTTTTTT.

In this sample, this clonotype turned up a few times. The chain is built from TRBV6-5 and TRBJ2-2; possibly TRBD1 or TRBD2 for D (5 bases each). Germline V gene data show CDR1 as MNHEY and CDR2 as SVGAGI. The germline V and J ends were trimmed by 2 bases and 7 bases, with 14 bases remaining between them. CDR3 length equals 15 residues. The CDR3 loop is CASSYDRGEDGELFF. The CDR3 DNA follows: TGTGCCAGCAGTTACGATAGGGGAGAGGACGGGGAGCTGTTTTTT.

The gene calls are TRBV5-1 and TRBJ2-1; D is uncertain. CDR1 is SGHRS and CDR2 is YFSETQ in the germline V gene. Deletions cut 0 bases from V and 9 bases from J, with 7 bases between. The CDR3 totals 12 residues. The CDR3 reads CASSLGVTEQFF. In DNA form, the CDR3 reads TGCGCCAGCAGCTTGGGAGTAACTGAGCAGTTCTTC.

This clonotype appeared a few times. This CDR3 reads CASSRPGTNQPQHF. For the CDR3, the DNA is TGTGCCAGCAGCCGACCCGGGACAAATCAGCCCCAGCATTTT. The V call is TRBV3-1, the J call TRBJ1-5; D may be TRBD1 (6 bases). Germline V gene data show CDR1 as LGHDT and CDR2 as YNNKEL (reference sequence). The CDR3 is 14 residues long. V was cut by 4 bases and J by 4 bases, with 11 bases left in between.

This clonotype has at least ten counts. This chain joins TRBV12-3 or TRBV12-4 and TRBJ2-5, with TRBD2 matching 15 bases. The V segment lost 10 bases and the J segment 7 bases; nucleotides outside the gene matches: 16. The CDR3 runs to 17 residues. CDR3 protein: CATHGTSGRKFNGTQYF. The CDR3 DNA sequence: TGTGCCACCCACGGGACTAGCGGGAGGAAGTTCAATGGGACCCAGTACTTC.